These 15 T cell receptor beta chains came from one sample sequenced in a study of Ad26.COV2.S vaccination and SARS-CoV-2 variants. Treatment in this sample: 15 to 20 received Ad26.COV2.S at low or high dose, single or two shots; several received placebo; per-sample allocation not given. Samples came from day 63 after the first vaccine or placebo injection. Sequenced by immunoSEQ multiplex PCR; TCRdb stores in-frame clones only, minus some. This sample has about 470,000 clones, with roughly 91% found just once. Specimen: peripheral blood, collected in a trial of Ad26.COV2.S vaccine versus placebo. The receptors here all came from a person aged 18-65 years who received the Ad26.COV2.S COVID-19 vaccine or a placebo.

This rearrangement joins TRBV5-8 to TRBJ2-5; a possible D gene is TRBD2 (6 bases). The CDR3 runs to 17 residues. The V end lost 3 bases, the J end lost 1 base, and 19 bases lay between the germline ends. Germline assignment: CDR1 SGHTS and CDR2 YDEGEE. The CDR3 sequence: CASSWRASPTIQETQYF. DNA for the CDR3: TGTGCCAGCAGCTGGAGGGCTTCGCCCACGATCCAAGAGACCCAGTACTTC.

The chain has TRBV28 and TRBJ2-7, with 8 bases fitting TRBD1. The CDR3 covers 14 residues. Per the germline V gene, CDR1 is MDHEN and CDR2 is SYDVKM. Trimming took 3 bases from V and 6 from J; bases not matched to a gene: 7. The CDR3 here is CASSLLGTGSEQYF. For the CDR3, the DNA is TGTGCCAGCAGTTTGTTGGGGACAGGCTCCGAGCAGTACTTC.

This chain connects TRBV2 to TRBJ2-1, with D perhaps matching TRBD1 (6 bases). The ends were cut back, 11 bases at V and 0 bases at J, with 20 bases in the middle. The CDR3 totals 16 residues. Germline V gene lookup returns CDR1 SNHLY and CDR2 FYNNEI. The CDR3 spells CAASRYGTYSYNEQFF. DNA for the CDR3: TGTGCCGCATCCCGGTACGGGACATACTCCTACAATGAGCAGTTCTTC. Supplemented by reference TRBV2 and TRBJ2-1, the full variable domain reads EPEVTQTPSHQVTQMGQEVILRCVPISNHLYFYWYRQILGQKVEFLVSFYNNEISEKSEIFDDQFSVERPDGSNFTLKIRSTKLEDSAMYFCAASRYGTYSYNEQFFGPGTRLTVL.

The chain uses TRBV7-2 and TRBJ2-7, with 13 bases aligning to TRBD2. The germline CDR1 and CDR2 sequences are SGHTA and FQGNSA. The CDR3 has 15 amino acids. V shed 1 base, J shed 4 bases, and the junction held 1 base outside the gene matches. The CDR3 DNA reads TGTGCCAGCAGCTTAGAGACTAGCGGGGGGTACGAGCAGTACTTC. Translating gives CASSLETSGGYEQYF. The entire variable domain, with the rest obtained from reference TRBV7-2 and TRBJ2-7, is as follows: GAGVSQSPSNKVTEKGKDVELRCDPISGHTALYWYRQSLGQGLEFLIYFQGNSAPDKSGLPSDRFSAERTGGSVSTLTIQRTQQEDSAVYLCASSLETSGGYEQYFGPGTRLTVT.

This clone was seen a handful of times. The V call is TRBV18, the J call TRBJ1-3; D ambiguous. The CDR3 runs 13 residues. Germline loops: CDR1 KGHSH, CDR2 LQKENI. With 6 bases removed from V and 4 bases from J, the gap between germline ends came to 10 bases. CDR3 DNA: TGTGCCAGCTCGCTAGGGAAAGGAAACACCATATATTTT. Its translation is CASSLGKGNTIYF.

V gene TRBV11-1 combines with J gene TRBJ1-1, with 7 bases matching TRBD1. CDR1 is SGHAT and CDR2 is FQDESV in the germline V gene (reference sequence). Germline trimming cut 5 bases from V and 0 bases from J; bases unmatched to any gene: 3. The CDR3 is 14 amino acids. In nucleotides, the CDR3 is TGTGCCAGCAGCCGGGGACAGTTGAACACTGAAGCTTTCTTT. This sequence encodes CASSRGQLNTEAFF.

This clone was counted a single time. The chain employs TRBV27 and TRBJ2-6; D remains ambiguous. This CDR3 has 15 residues. CDR1 and CDR2 (germline): MNHEY, SMNVEV (reference sequence). V dropped 3 bases and J dropped 4 bases, with 10 bases sitting between them. The CDR3, as DNA: TGTGCCAGCAGTTTTGAAGGGCCCGGGGCCAACGTCCTGACTTTC. Translating gives CASSFEGPGANVLTF.

The V call is TRBV9, the J call TRBJ2-2; 9 bases are shared with TRBD2. This CDR3 comprises 16 residues. The germline V gene encodes CDR1 SGDLS and CDR2 YYNGEE. V shed 4 bases and J 0 bases; nucleotides not matched to a gene: 4. As DNA, the CDR3 is TGTGCCAGCAGCCTACTAGCGGGTGCGAACACCGGGGAGCTGTTTTTT. This codes for CASSLLAGANTGELFF. Looking up the rest from reference TRBV9 and TRBJ2-2 gives the full variable domain: DSGVTQTPKHLITATGQRVTLRCSPRSGDLSVYWYQQSLDQGLQFLIQYYNGEERAKGNILERFSAQQFPDLHSELNLSSLELGDSALYFCASSLLAGANTGELFFGEGSRLTVL.

The chain uses TRBV4-1 and TRBJ1-1, with TRBD1 as a possible D gene (6 bases). The CDR3 contains 15 residues. Trimming stripped 5 bases from V and 1 base from J, with 14 bases between. Germline V lookup: CDR1 MGHRA, CDR2 YSYEKL. DNA for the CDR3: TGCGCCAGCAGCAACCCGGGACAAAGGAACACTGAAGCTTTCTTT. Its translation is CASSNPGQRNTEAFF.

This chain links TRBV7-8 with TRBJ2-7, with 8 bases identical to TRBD2. V dropped 8 bases and J dropped 4; count of bases not matched to a gene: 7. This CDR3 spans 13 amino acids. From germline, CDR1 is SGHVS and CDR2 FQNEAQ. In DNA, the CDR3 is TGTGCCAGCTCCGGGACTAGTCCTTACGAGCAGTACTTC. This sequence encodes CASSGTSPYEQYF.

The chain has TRBV14 and TRBJ1-6, with unresolved D. Per the germline V gene, CDR1 is SGHDN and CDR2 is FVKESK. V was cut by 1 base and J by 12 bases, with 10 bases left in between. This CDR3 has 13 amino acids. CDR3 region: CASSQVAGGPLHF. CDR3 bases: TGTGCCAGCAGCCAAGTCGCGGGCGGACCCCTCCACTTT.

The rearrangement uses TRBV9 and TRBJ2-1, with TRBD2 matching 9 bases. This CDR3 region has 12 residues. The V gene's germline CDR1 is SGDLS and CDR2 YYNGEE. J was trimmed by 12 bases and V by 2 bases; bases with no gene match: 3. DNA of the CDR3: TGTGCCAGCAGCGTGGTAGCGGGAGCGCAGTTCTTC. Encoded protein: CASSVVAGAQFF.

The chain has TRBV5-1 and TRBJ2-1; D assignment may be TRBD1 or TRBD2 (5 bases each). Germline CDR1 reads SGHRS; CDR2 reads YFSETQ. The V end lost 2 bases, the J end lost 10 bases, and 13 bases lay between the germline ends. The CDR3 is 13 residues long. DNA for the CDR3: TGCGCCAGCAGCTTTCCGGGACGCAGGGAGCAGTTCTTC. Its translation is CASSFPGRREQFF.

The chain employs TRBV28 and TRBJ2-1; 12 bases align to TRBD2. Germline values: CDR1 MDHEN, CDR2 SYDVKM. The CDR3 covers 17 residues. Losses at the gene ends were 3 bases for V and 9 bases for J; bases not matched to a gene: 12. CDR3 coding DNA: TGTGCCAGCAGTTTTCGGCTAGCGGGAGGGCCCATTTCTGAGCAGTTCTTC. This codes for CASSFRLAGGPISEQFF.

The chain employs TRBV7-8 and TRBJ2-2; 7 positions agree with TRBD2. The CDR3 has 16 amino acids. The J segment lost 2 bases and the V segment lost 3 bases, leaving 6 bases of the junction unmatched. CDR1 is SGHVS and CDR2 is FQNEAQ in the germline V gene. In nucleotides, the CDR3 is TGTGCCAGCAGCTTCACTAGCGAAACAAACACCGGGGAGCTGTTTTTT. Its protein product is CASSFTSETNTGELFF.